The clone carrying this TCR beta chain was picked up many times. MiXCR, applied by TCRdb to the reads, yields one record per CDR3 protein. Of about 140,000 distinct CDR3 sequences in the sample, roughly 6% were seen once. This sample is drawn from a study of T cell repertoires in cytomegalovirus infection. As for the study in general: Evidence of both CMV infection and a matching HLA type came from public TCR beta signatures.

With 3 bases removed from V and 0 bases from J, the gap between germline ends came to 12 bases. CDR1 SQVTM and CDR2 ANQGSEA come from the germline V gene. This CDR3 has 15 amino acids. What was sequenced was PBMCs. The clonotype originates from a human donor in good health (CMV status not recorded). Some clones in this sample may be carry-over from other donors' samples. The chain employs TRBV29-1 and TRBJ1-3; TRBD1 is a possible D gene (5 bases). DNA for the CDR3: TGCAGCGTTGATCGGGACGGCGACTCTGGAAACACCATATATTTT. It codes for CSVDRDGDSGNTIYF. The whole variable domain, remainder taken from reference TRBV29-1 and TRBJ1-3, is SAVISQKPSRDICQRGTSLTIQCQVDSQVTMMFWYRQQPGQSLTLIATANQGSEATYESGFVIDKFPISRPNLTFSTLTVSNMSPEDSSIYLCSVDRDGDSGNTIYFGEGSWLTVV.